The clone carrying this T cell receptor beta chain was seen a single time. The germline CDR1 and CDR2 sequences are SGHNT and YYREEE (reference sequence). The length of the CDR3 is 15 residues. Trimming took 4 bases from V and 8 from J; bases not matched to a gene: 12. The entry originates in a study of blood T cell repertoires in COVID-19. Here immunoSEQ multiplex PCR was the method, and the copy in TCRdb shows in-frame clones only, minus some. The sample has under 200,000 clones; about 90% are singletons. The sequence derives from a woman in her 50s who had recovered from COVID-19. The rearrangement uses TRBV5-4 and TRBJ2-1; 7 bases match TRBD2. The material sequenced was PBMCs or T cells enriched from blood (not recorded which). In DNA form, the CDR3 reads TGTGCCAGCAGCCCGGCCGGGCGGGAGAGGGATGAGCAGTTCTTC. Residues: CASSPAGRERDEQFF.